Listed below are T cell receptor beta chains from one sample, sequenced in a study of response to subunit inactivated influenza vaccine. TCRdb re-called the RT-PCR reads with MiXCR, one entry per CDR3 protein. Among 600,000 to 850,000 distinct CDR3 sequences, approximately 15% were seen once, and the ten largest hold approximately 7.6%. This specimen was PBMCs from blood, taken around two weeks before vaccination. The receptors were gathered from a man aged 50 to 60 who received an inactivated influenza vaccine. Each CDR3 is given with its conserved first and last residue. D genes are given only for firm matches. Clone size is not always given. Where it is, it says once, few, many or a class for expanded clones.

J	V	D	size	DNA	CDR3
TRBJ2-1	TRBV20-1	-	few	TGCAGTGCAGCCCTCGCGGGGACCAATGAGCAGTTCTTC	CSAALAGTNEQFF
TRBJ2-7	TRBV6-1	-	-	TGTGCCAGCAGTCCCCAAGGGGGAGGGCCTGCCGAGCAGTACTTC	CASSPQGGGPAEQYF
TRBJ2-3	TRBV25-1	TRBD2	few	TGTGCCAGCAGTGGCCGGGGGGGGAAACCTAGCACAGATACGCAGTATTTT	CASSGRGGKPSTDTQYF
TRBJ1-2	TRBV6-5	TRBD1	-	TGTGCCAGCAGTTACGTGGACAGGGGAATGGGAGGCTACACCTTC	CASSYVDRGMGGYTF
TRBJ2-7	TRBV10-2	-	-	TGCGCCAGCAGTGAGTGGTGGGACGAGGCGCGCTCCTACGAGCAGTACTTC	CASSEWWDEARSYEQYF
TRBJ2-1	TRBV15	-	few	TGTGCCACCAGCAGAGGGCAGGGCTCCGGTTACAATGAGCAGTTCTTC	CATSRGQGSGYNEQFF
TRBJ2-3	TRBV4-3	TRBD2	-	TGCGCCAGCAGCCAAGACGGGGGTACTTTGCGGGAGGGGACAGATACGCAGTATTTT	CASSQDGGTLREGTDTQYF
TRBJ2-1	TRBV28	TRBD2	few	TGTGCCAGCAGTCTCGCTAGCGGGAGCCGGGATGAGCAGTTCTTC	CASSLASGSRDEQFF
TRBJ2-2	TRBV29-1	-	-	TGCAGCGTTGATGTTAGGGGGAACACCGGGGAGCTGTTTTTT	CSVDVRGNTGELFF
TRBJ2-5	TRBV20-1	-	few	TGCAGTGCTAGAGGCCTAGAGGAGACCCAGTACTTC	CSARGLEETQYF
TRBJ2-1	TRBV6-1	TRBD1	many	TGTGCCAGCAGTCAGGACAGGGGTGTTGAGCAGTTCTTC	CASSQDRGVEQFF
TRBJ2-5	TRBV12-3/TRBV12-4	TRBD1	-	TGTGCCAGCAGTACGTACAGGGGCGCGGGAGAGACCCAGTACTTC	CASSTYRGAGETQYF
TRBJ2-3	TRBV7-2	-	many	TGTGCCAGCAGCCAACCAGATACGCAGTATTTT	CASSQPDTQYF
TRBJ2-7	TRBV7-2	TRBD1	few	TGTGCCAGCACCTTCGACAGGGGCGGGTCCTACGAGCAGTACTTC	CASTFDRGGSYEQYF
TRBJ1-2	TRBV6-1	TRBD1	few	TGTGCCAGCAGTGATGCGGGACAGCCATATGGCTACACCTTC	CASSDAGQPYGYTF
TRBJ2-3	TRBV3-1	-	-	TGTGCCAGCAGCAAGCTAGCGCGCACAGATACGCAGTATTTT	CASSKLARTDTQYF
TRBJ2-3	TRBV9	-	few	TGTGCCAGCAGCGTAGAGGGAGCGGCCACAGATACGCAGTATTTT	CASSVEGAATDTQYF